The sequence of this T cell receptor beta chain was determined in a study of cytomegalovirus exposure and HLA in healthy donors. PCR used 60 Vbeta primers and 13 Jbeta primers. This table comes from immunoSEQ multiplex PCR, and its TCRdb copy is limited to in-frame clones, with some not included. The table lists around 160,000 clones, roughly 80% of them singletons. General study findings and limits: When analyzed later, the rates of TCR association showed variation by HLA locus, with DRB1 the most and HLA-C the fewest. In a later analysis, TCR beta V- and J-gene trimming was associated with a missense DCLRE1C variant.

Points on this clone: As yet, its antigen is unknown.

Trimming took 3 bases from V and 7 from J; bases not matched to a gene: 6. In germline, CDR1 is MNHNS, CDR2 SASEGT. The CDR3 has 15 amino acids. The TCR originated in a man aged 50 to 60 in good health and CMV-seropositive. Sequences were obtained from PBMCs. The J gene is TRBJ1-6, the V gene TRBV6-1, with 7 bases that match TRBD1. CDR3 region: CASSEGTVENSPLHF. Written as DNA, the CDR3 is TGTGCCAGCAGTGAGGGGACAGTGGAAAATTCACCCCTCCACTTT.